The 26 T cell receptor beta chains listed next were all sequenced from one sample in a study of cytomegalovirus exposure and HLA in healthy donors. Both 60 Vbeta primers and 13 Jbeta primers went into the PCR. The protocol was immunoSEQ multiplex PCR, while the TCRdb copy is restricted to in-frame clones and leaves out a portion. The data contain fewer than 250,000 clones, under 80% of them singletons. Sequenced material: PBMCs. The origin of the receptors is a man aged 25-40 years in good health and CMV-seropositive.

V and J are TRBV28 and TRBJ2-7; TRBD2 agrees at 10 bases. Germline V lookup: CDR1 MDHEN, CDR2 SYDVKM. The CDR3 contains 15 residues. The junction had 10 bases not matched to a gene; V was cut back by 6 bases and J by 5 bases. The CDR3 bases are TGTGCCAGCAGCATCCACTCTAGCGGGAGCAACGAGCAGTACTTC. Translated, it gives CASSIHSSGSNEQYF.

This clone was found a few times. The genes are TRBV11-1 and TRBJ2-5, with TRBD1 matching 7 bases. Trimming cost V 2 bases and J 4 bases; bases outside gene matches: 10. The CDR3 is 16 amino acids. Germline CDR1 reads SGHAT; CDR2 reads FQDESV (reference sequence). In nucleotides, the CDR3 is TGTGCCAGCAGCTTAACTCCAGGGGGTGGGTTAGAGACCCAGTACTTC. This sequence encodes CASSLTPGGGLETQYF.

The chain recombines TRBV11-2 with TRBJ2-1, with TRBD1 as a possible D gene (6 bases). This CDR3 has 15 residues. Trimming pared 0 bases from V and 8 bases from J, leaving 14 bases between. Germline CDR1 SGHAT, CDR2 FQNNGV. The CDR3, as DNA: TGTGCCAGCAGCTTAGATAGGGGGACGGGCCATGAGCAGTTCTTC. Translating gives CASSLDRGTGHEQFF.

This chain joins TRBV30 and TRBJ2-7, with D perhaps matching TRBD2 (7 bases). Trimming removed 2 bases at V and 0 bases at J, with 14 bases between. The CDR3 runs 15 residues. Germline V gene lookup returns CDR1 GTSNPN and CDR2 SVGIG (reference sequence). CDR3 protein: CAWSRAGALSYEQYF. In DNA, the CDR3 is TGTGCCTGGAGTCGGGCGGGGGCCCTCTCCTACGAGCAGTACTTC.

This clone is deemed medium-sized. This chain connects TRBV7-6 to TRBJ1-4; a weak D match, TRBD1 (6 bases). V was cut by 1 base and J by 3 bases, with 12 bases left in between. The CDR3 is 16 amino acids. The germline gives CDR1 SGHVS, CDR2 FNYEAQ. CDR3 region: CASSLGPKGANEKLFF. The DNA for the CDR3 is TGTGCCAGCAGCTTAGGGCCGAAGGGGGCTAATGAAAAACTGTTTTTT.

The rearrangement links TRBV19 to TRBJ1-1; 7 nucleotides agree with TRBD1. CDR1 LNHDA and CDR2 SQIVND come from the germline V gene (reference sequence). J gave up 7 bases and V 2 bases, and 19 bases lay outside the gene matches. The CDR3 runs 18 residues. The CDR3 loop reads CASSIQTLRGPGRGEAFF. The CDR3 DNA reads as TGTGCCAGTAGTATACAAACATTGAGGGGGCCAGGACGGGGTGAAGCTTTCTTT.

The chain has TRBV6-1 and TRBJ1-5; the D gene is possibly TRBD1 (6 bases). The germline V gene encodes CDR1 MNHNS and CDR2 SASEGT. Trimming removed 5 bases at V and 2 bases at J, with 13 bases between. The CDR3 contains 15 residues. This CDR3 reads CASSTGTLGNQPQHF. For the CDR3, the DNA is TGTGCCAGCAGTACCGGGACACTGGGCAATCAGCCCCAGCATTTT.

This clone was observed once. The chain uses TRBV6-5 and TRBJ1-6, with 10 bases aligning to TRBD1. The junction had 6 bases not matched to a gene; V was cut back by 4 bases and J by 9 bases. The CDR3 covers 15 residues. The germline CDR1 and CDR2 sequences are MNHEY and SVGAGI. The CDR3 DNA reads TGTGCCAGCAGTTTGGGACAGGGGAGGTTTTCACCCCTCCACTTT. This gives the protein CASSLGQGRFSPLHF.

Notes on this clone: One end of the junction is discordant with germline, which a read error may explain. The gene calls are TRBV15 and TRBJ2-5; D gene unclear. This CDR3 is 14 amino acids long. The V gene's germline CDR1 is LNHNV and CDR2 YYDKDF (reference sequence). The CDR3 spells CAASREAFQETQYF. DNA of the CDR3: TGTGCCGCCAGCAGAGAGGCTTTCCAAGAGACCCAGTACTTC.

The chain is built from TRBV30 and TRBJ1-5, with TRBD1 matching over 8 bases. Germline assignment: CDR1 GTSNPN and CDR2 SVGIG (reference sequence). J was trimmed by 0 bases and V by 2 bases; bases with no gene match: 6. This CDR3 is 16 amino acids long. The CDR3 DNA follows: TGTGCCTGGAGTAAGGGGACAGGTTATAGCAATCAGCCCCAGCATTTT. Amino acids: CAWSKGTGYSNQPQHF.

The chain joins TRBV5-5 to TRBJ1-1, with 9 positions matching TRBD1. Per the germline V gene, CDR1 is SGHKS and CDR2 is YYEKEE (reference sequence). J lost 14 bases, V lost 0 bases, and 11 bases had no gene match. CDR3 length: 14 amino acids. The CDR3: CASSLVSGTGSVFF. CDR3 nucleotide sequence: TGTGCCAGCAGCTTGGTTTCTGGGACAGGGTCGGTCTTCTTT.

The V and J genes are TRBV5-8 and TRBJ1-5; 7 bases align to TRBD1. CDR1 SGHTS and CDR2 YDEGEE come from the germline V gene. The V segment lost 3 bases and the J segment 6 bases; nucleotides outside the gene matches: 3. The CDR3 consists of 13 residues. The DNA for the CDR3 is TGTGCCAGCAGCTCGGACAGGCCTCAGCCCCAGCATTTT. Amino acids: CASSSDRPQPQHF.

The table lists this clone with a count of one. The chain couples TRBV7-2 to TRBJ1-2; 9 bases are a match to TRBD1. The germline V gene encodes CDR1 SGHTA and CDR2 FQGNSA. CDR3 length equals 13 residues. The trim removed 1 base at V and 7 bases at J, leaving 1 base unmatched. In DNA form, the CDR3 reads TGTGCCAGCAGCTTAGGGACAGGGGTTGGCTACACCTTC. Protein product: CASSLGTGVGYTF.

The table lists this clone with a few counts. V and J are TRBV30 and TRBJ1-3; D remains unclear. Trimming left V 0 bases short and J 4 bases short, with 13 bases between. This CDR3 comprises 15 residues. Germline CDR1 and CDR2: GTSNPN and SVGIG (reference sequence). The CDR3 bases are TGTGCCTGGAGTGTACAGTCAGCAGCAGGAAACACCATATATTTT. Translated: CAWSVQSAAGNTIYF.

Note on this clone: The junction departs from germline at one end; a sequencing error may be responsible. The CDR3 DNA reads as TGTGCCAGCAGCTTAGCGTCCCGGGGGACTCCTCATTTT. Residues: CASSLASRGTPHF. This chain uses TRBV7-9 with TRBJ2-2; D might be TRBD2 (6 bases). This CDR3 has 13 amino acids. CDR1 is SEHNR and CDR2 is FQNEAQ in the germline V gene (reference sequence). The complete variable domain, with remaining parts taken from reference TRBV7-9 and TRBJ2-2, reads DTGVSQNPRHKITKRGQNVTFRCDPISEHNRLYWYRQTLGQGPEFLTYFQNEAQLEKSRLLSDRFSAERPKGSFSTLEIQRTEQGDSAMYLCASSLASRGTPHFGEGSRLTVL.

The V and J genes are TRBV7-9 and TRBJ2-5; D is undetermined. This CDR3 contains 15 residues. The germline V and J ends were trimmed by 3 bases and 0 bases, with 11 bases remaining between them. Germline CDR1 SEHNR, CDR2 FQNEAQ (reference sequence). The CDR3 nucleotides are TGTGCCAGCAGCTTCGAAGCCGGTTACCAAGAGACCCAGTACTTC. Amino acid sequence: CASSFEAGYQETQYF.

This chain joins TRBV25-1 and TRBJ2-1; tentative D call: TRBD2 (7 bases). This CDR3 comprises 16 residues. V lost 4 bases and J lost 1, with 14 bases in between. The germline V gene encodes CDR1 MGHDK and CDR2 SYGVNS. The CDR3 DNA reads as TGTGCCAGCAGTGGGCCTGGGGGGGCGTCCTACAATGAGCAGTTCTTC. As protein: CASSGPGGASYNEQFF.

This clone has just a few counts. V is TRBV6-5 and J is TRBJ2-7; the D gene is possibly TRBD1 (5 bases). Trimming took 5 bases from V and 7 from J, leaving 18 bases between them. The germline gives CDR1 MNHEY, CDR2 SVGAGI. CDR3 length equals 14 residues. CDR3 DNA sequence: TGTGCCAGCAGTCGGCGTGCAGGGAAAGTAGAGCAGTACTTC. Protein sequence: CASSRRAGKVEQYF.

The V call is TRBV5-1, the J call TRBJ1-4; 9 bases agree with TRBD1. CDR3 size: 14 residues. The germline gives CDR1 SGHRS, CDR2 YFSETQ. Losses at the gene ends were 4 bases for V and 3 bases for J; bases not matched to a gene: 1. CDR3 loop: CASSGTGSNEKLFF. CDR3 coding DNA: TGCGCCAGCAGCGGGACAGGGTCTAATGAAAAACTGTTTTTT.

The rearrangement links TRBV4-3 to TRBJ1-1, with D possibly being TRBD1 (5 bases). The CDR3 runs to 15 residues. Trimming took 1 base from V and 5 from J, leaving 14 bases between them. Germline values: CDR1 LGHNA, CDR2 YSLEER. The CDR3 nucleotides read TGCGCCAGCAGCCAAGGCGGGGGATTGAGGACTGAAGCTTTCTTT. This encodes CASSQGGGLRTEAFF.

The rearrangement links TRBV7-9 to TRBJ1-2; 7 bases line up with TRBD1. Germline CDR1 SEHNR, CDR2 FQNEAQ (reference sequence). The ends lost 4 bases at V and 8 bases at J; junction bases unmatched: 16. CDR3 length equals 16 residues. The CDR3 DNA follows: TGTGCCAGCAGCTCGCTGGCGCTCACAGGGGCCGAAGGCTACACCTTC. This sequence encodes CASSSLALTGAEGYTF.

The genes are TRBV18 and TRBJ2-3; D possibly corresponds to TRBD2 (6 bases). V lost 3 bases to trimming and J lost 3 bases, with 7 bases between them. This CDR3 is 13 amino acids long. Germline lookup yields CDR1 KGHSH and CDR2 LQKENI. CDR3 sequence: CASSPGGTDTQYF. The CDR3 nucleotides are TGTGCCAGCTCACCTGGGGGGACAGATACGCAGTATTTT.

Here the CDR3 DNA reads TGTGCCAGCAGTTACTCGGGACAGGGAGAGTACTTC. This codes for CASSYSGQGEYF. The chain is built from TRBV6-5 and TRBJ2-5; 9 nucleotides agree with TRBD1. This CDR3 has 12 residues. The V gene end was trimmed by 0 bases and the J gene end by 12 bases; junction bases not matched to a gene: 2. Germline loops: CDR1 MNHEY, CDR2 SVGAGI.

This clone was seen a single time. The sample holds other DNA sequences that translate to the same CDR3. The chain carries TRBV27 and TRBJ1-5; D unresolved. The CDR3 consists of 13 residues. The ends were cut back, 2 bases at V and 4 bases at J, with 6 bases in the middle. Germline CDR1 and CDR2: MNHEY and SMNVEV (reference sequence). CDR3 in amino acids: CASSLQVNQPQHF. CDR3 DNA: TGTGCCAGCAGTTTACAGGTTAATCAGCCCCAGCATTTT.

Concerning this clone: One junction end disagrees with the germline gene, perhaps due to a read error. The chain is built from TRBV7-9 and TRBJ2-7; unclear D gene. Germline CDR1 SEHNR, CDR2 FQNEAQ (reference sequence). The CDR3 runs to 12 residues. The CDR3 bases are TGTTCCAGCAGCTCCCAAACCTACGAGCAGTACTTC. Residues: CSSSSQTYEQYF.

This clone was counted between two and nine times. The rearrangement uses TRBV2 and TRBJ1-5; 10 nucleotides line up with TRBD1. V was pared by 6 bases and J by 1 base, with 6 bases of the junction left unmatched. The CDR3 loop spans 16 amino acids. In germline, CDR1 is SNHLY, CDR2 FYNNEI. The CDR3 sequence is CASRLDRGMSNQPQHF. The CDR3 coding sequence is TGTGCCAGCAGGCTGGACAGGGGGATGAGCAATCAGCCCCAGCATTTT.